A single sample gave rise to the 17 T cell receptor beta chains below, sequenced in a study of cytomegalovirus exposure and HLA in healthy donors. Researchers ran the PCR with 60 Vbeta and 13 Jbeta primers. Method: immunoSEQ multiplex PCR; TCRdb's copy keeps in-frame clones and lacks some. In the table there are over 150,000 clones, approximately 71% of which are singletons. Sample: PBMCs. These receptors were collected from a woman under 30 in good health and CMV-seropositive.

V and J are TRBV7-9 and TRBJ1-4; 8 bases are a match to TRBD1. This CDR3 is built from 16 residues. Trimming took 4 bases from V and 0 from J; bases not matched to a gene: 4. Per the germline V gene, CDR1 is SEHNR and CDR2 is FQNEAQ (reference sequence). CDR3 loop: CASSSGQGATNEKLFF. CDR3 sequence (DNA): TGTGCCAGCAGCTCTGGACAGGGCGCAACTAATGAAAAACTGTTTTTT.

About this clone itself: The junction departs from the called germline gene at one end, perhaps through a read error. The chain uses TRBV7-9 and TRBJ1-2, with TRBD1 matching 11 bases. CDR3 length equals 17 residues. CDR1 is SEHNR and CDR2 is FQNEAQ in the germline V gene (reference sequence). The CDR3 sequence: CSSSSSPGQGANYGYTF. The CDR3 DNA sequence: TGTTCCAGCAGCTCTTCTCCGGGACAGGGGGCTAACTATGGCTACACCTTC. Looking up the rest from reference TRBV7-9 and TRBJ1-2 gives the full variable domain: DTGVSQNPRHKITKRGQNVTFRCDPISEHNRLYWYRQTLGQGPEFLTYFQNEAQLEKSRLLSDRFSAERPKGSFSTLEIQRTEQGDSAMYLCSSSSSPGQGANYGYTFGSGTRLTVV.

This clone has only a few counts. CDR3 DNA: TGTGCCAGCAGTGAACCGGCAGGGAGGGGGACAGATACGCAGTATTTT. Translating gives CASSEPAGRGTDTQYF. The chain couples TRBV6-1 to TRBJ2-3, with D possibly being TRBD2 (7 bases). Germline values: CDR1 MNHNS, CDR2 SASEGT. The CDR3 loop spans 16 amino acids. With 2 bases removed from V and 3 bases from J, the gap between germline ends came to 15 bases.

The rearrangement joins TRBV28 to TRBJ2-5; D possibly corresponds to TRBD2 (7 bases). Trimming took off 2 bases at V and 4 bases at J, with 14 bases between the two ends. Germline CDR1 and CDR2: MDHEN and SYDVKM. This CDR3 has 15 residues. CDR3 sequence reads: CASSLGGARRETQYF. The CDR3 DNA is TGTGCCAGCAGTTTAGGGGGGGCGCGGAGAGAGACCCAGTACTTC.

This chain uses TRBV19 with TRBJ1-6; D not certain. Germline V gives CDR1 LNHDA, CDR2 SQIVND (reference sequence). With 5 bases removed from V and 6 bases from J, the gap between germline ends came to 8 bases. CDR3 length: 13 amino acids. CDR3 bases: TGTGCCAGTAGTTGGCAGTCTAATTCACCCCTCCACTTT. This translates into CASSWQSNSPLHF.

The chain has TRBV6-1 and TRBJ1-5; D is ambiguous. CDR3 length equals 14 residues. Germline CDR1 reads MNHNS; CDR2 reads SASEGT. Trimming took 6 bases from V and 6 from J, leaving 15 bases between them. The CDR3 coding sequence is TGTGCCAGCAGCCCCGGAGCTCTGGGTCAGCCCCAGCATTTT. This translates into CASSPGALGQPQHF.

The rearrangement links TRBV7-6 to TRBJ1-5, with 8 bases matching TRBD1. The CDR3 has 15 amino acids. CDR1 SGHVS and CDR2 FNYEAQ come from the germline V gene. V gave up 1 base and J gave up 5 bases; unmatched junction bases: 4. The CDR3 region is CASSLVRGRDQPQHF. DNA of the CDR3: TGTGCCAGCAGCTTAGTCAGGGGGCGCGATCAGCCCCAGCATTTT.

The chain recombines TRBV5-4 with TRBJ1-6; TRBD1 aligns across 8 bases. CDR1 and CDR2 (germline): SGHNT, YYREEE (reference sequence). CDR3 length: 16 amino acids. Germline trimming cut 6 bases from V and 8 bases from J; bases unmatched to any gene: 13. The CDR3 loop is CASTLNRGTGDSPLHF. In DNA, the CDR3 is TGTGCCAGCACCCTTAACAGGGGGACGGGAGATTCACCCCTCCACTTT.

The gene calls are TRBV6-1 and TRBJ2-5; the match to TRBD1 covers 7 bases. The J call may not be correct, given that the DNA end is closer to TRBJ2-7. Germline V gives CDR1 MNHNS, CDR2 SASEGT. This CDR3 has 14 residues. The CDR3 coding sequence is TGTGCCAGCAGTGTCCGGGACAGCGGCTACGAGCAGTACTTC. This sequence encodes CASSVRDSGYEQYF.

The CDR3 DNA is TGTGCCAGCAGTTACTCGAGGGTAGCCACTGAAGCTTTCTTT. Its protein is CASSYSRVATEAFF. This rearrangement joins TRBV6-5 to TRBJ1-1, with D unclear. Germline CDR1 is MNHEY and CDR2 is SVGAGI. The CDR3 sequence is 14 residues long. V was clipped by 0 bases and J by 4 bases, with 9 bases between them.

The V and J genes are TRBV30 and TRBJ2-3, with 10 bases fitting TRBD2. The CDR3 contains 16 residues. J lost 1 base, V lost 4 bases, and 8 bases had no gene match. CDR1 is GTSNPN and CDR2 is SVGIG in the germline V gene (reference sequence). This CDR3 reads CAWTQGTSVGTDTQYF. DNA for the CDR3: TGTGCCTGGACCCAGGGGACTAGCGTGGGCACAGATACGCAGTATTTT.

The rearrangement uses TRBV28 and TRBJ2-5; D is possibly TRBD2 (7 bases). The CDR3 spans 16 residues. Deletions cut 4 bases from V and 5 bases from J, with 20 bases between. The germline gives CDR1 MDHEN, CDR2 SYDVKM. The CDR3 bases are TGTGCCAGCAGTTCATCTGCGGGGGCATCGACGGAGACCCAGTACTTC. Amino acids: CASSSSAGASTETQYF.

J is TRBJ1-2 and V is TRBV9; TRBD1 is a possible D gene (6 bases). Germline loops: CDR1 SGDLS, CDR2 YYNGEE. V lost 0 bases and J 2 bases, leaving 8 bases between the germline ends. The CDR3 is 14 residues long. CDR3 DNA sequence: TGTGCCAGCAGCGTAGGGACAGACAACTATGGCTACACCTTC. Translated, it gives CASSVGTDNYGYTF.

This clone was counted only a few times. This rearrangement joins TRBV28 to TRBJ1-2; tentatively, D is TRBD1 (5 bases). V shed 2 bases and J shed 3 bases, with 7 bases lying between them. The CDR3 spans 13 residues. CDR1 is MDHEN and CDR2 is SYDVKM in the germline V gene. Written as DNA, the CDR3 is TGTGCCAGCAGTTTAGACAGAGACTATGGCTACACCTTC. Its translation: CASSLDRDYGYTF.

The table lists this clone with a few counts. The CDR3 region is CSLRGDSYNEQFF. CDR3 coding DNA: TGCAGCCTTCGGGGGGACTCCTACAATGAGCAGTTCTTC. The rearrangement uses TRBV29-1 and TRBJ2-1; 7 bases line up with TRBD2. Per germline, CDR1 SQVTM and CDR2 ANQGSEA. The CDR3 runs to 13 residues. V shed 8 bases, J shed 0 bases, and the junction held 4 bases outside the gene matches.

V usage is TRBV6-5 and J usage is TRBJ2-1, with D possibly TRBD2 on 7 matching bases. Germline loops: CDR1 MNHEY, CDR2 SVGAGI. This CDR3 is 15 amino acids long. V was cut by 2 bases and J by 7 bases, with 15 bases left in between. The CDR3 spells CASSYGGGGGNEQFF. CDR3 bases: TGTGCCAGCAGTTACGGGGGAGGGGGAGGGAATGAGCAGTTCTTC.

The CDR3 DNA follows: TGTGCCAGCAGCGTAGACTGGGCTACTCAGCCCCAGCATTTT. Translating it yields CASSVDWATQPQHF. V is TRBV9 and J is TRBJ1-5; D is ambiguous. The V gene lost 0 bases and the J gene lost 6 bases, with 10 bases spanning the gap. In germline, CDR1 is SGDLS, CDR2 YYNGEE. CDR3 size: 14 residues. The full variable domain, with the rest looked up from reference TRBV9 and TRBJ1-5, is DSGVTQTPKHLITATGQRVTLRCSPRSGDLSVYWYQQSLDQGLQFLIQYYNGEERAKGNILERFSAQQFPDLHSELNLSSLELGDSALYFCASSVDWATQPQHFGDGTRLSIL.